The 16 T cell receptor beta chains below were found in one sample sequenced in a study of CD8 T cells in Susac syndrome. Reverse transcription of roughly 0.45 to 1 ug RNA was performed with random hexamers. Each CDR3 protein is one row after TCRdb ran MiXCR on the immunoSEQ multiplex PCR reads. The sample holds 200,000 or so distinct CDR3 sequences; around 96% are singletons and the top ten take approximately 0.093%. The sequenced sample was CD4+ T cells from PBMCs. The receptors were sampled from a human donor with multiple sclerosis.

The gene calls are TRBV19 and TRBJ1-1; TRBD1 agrees at 9 bases. This CDR3 spans 17 amino acids. V lost 7 bases to trimming and J lost 5 bases; unmatched junction nucleotides: 17. CDR1 and CDR2 (germline): LNHDA, SQIVND (reference sequence). The CDR3, as DNA: TGTGCCAGTACCGAGAGGGGGACAGGGAAAGGAGAAACTGAAGCTTTCTTT. Amino acid sequence: CASTERGTGKGETEAFF.

J is TRBJ2-7 and V is TRBV7-7; maybe TRBD2 (7 bases). Germline V gene sequence: CDR1 SSHAT, CDR2 FNYEAQ (reference sequence). This CDR3 spans 13 amino acids. The V end lost 5 bases, the J end lost 5 bases, and 13 bases lay between the germline ends. Here the CDR3 DNA reads TGTGCCAGCAGCCCCAGGGGAGGGGACGAGCAGTACTTC. As protein: CASSPRGGDEQYF.

The V call is TRBV19, the J call TRBJ1-4; D unclear. V was trimmed by 7 bases and J by 8 bases, leaving 11 bases between them. Germline V lookup: CDR1 LNHDA, CDR2 SQIVND (reference sequence). The CDR3 has 12 residues. The CDR3: CASNNFGEKLFF. The CDR3 region has the DNA TGTGCCAGTAATAATTTCGGAGAAAAACTGTTTTTT.

The chain employs TRBV7-9 and TRBJ2-7; 7 bases match TRBD2. The CDR3 has 14 residues. V lost 3 bases and J lost 5; bases outside the gene matches: 7. Germline V gene data show CDR1 as SEHNR and CDR2 as FQNEAQ (reference sequence). The CDR3 nucleotides are TGTGCCAGCAGCTTCGGCCGGGAGGCTAACGAGCAGTACTTC. Encoded protein: CASSFGREANEQYF.

The chain joins TRBV6-5 to TRBJ2-7; 8 positions agree with TRBD2. This CDR3 has 14 residues. CDR1 and CDR2 (germline): MNHEY, SVGAGI. Trimming cost V 6 bases and J 2 bases; bases outside gene matches: 6. Written as DNA, the CDR3 is TGTGCCAGCAGACCCGGGGGGGGCACCTACGAGCAGTACTTC. Amino acid sequence: CASRPGGGTYEQYF.

The genes are TRBV6-5 and TRBJ2-1; TRBD1 agrees at 9 bases. Germline CDR1 reads MNHEY; CDR2 reads SVGAGI. The CDR3 totals 14 residues. Trimming cost V 6 bases and J 8 bases; bases outside gene matches: 8. The CDR3 bases are TGTGCCAGCAGATATACAGGGGGCAAGGATGAGCAGTTCTTC. Amino acids: CASRYTGGKDEQFF.

The chain employs TRBV10-2 and TRBJ1-5; D may be TRBD1 (5 bases). CDR1 WSHSY and CDR2 SAAADI come from the germline V gene. With 4 bases removed from V and 9 bases from J, the gap between germline ends came to 10 bases. This CDR3 spans 12 amino acids. As DNA, the CDR3 is TGCGCCAGCAGTGGCCAGGGCTTGCCCCAGCATTTT. Amino acid sequence: CASSGQGLPQHF.

CDR3: CASSLKDNEQFF. In nucleotides, the CDR3 is TGTGCCAGCAGCTTGAAGGACAATGAGCAGTTCTTC. V gene TRBV5-6 combines with J gene TRBJ2-1; the D is unclear. The CDR3 is 12 residues long. Germline CDR1 SGHDT, CDR2 YYEEEE. Trimming left V 1 base short and J 5 bases short, with 4 bases between.

This clonotype was recorded only once. The chain recombines TRBV4-2 with TRBJ2-7; D remains ambiguous. Germline V gives CDR1 LGHNA, CDR2 YNFKEQ. The V gene lost 0 bases and the J gene lost 0 bases, with 15 bases spanning the gap. This CDR3 has 17 residues. The CDR3 DNA follows: TGTGCCAGCAGCCAAGATCTGTTACTTATGAGCTCCTACGAGCAGTACTTC. Protein sequence: CASSQDLLLMSSYEQYF.

The V gene is TRBV15, the J gene TRBJ1-4; TRBD1 matches at 7 bases. The germline gives CDR1 LNHNV, CDR2 YYDKDF (reference sequence). The CDR3 is 14 amino acids. Unmatched junction bases numbered 2, after V lost 3 bases and J lost 4 bases. The CDR3 sequence: CATSRGQLNEKLFF. Written as DNA, the CDR3 is TGTGCCACCAGCAGGGGACAGCTTAATGAAAAACTGTTTTTT.

This clonotype was seen just once. This chain joins TRBV5-1 and TRBJ1-1; D is uncertain. Per the germline V gene, CDR1 is SGHRS and CDR2 is YFSETQ. The CDR3 spans 14 residues. Trimming removed 0 bases from V and 2 bases from J, with 8 bases in between. The CDR3 is CASSLGSVNTEAFF. The CDR3, as DNA: TGCGCCAGCAGCTTGGGCTCCGTTAACACTGAAGCTTTCTTT.

The chain recombines TRBV30 with TRBJ1-2; 8 nucleotides align to TRBD1. The CDR3 has 14 amino acids. With 5 bases clipped from V and 4 bases from J, the junction kept 9 bases outside the gene matches. Germline V gene data show CDR1 as GTSNPN and CDR2 as SVGIG (reference sequence). The CDR3 DNA is TGTGCCTGGGAAGGGCCGGGACAGGCCTATGGCTACACCTTC. Translation gives CAWEGPGQAYGYTF.

The chain uses TRBV5-1 and TRBJ2-7; D gene unclear. V shed 7 bases and J shed 0 bases, with 14 bases lying between them. Germline-derived CDR1 and CDR2 are SGHRS and YFSETQ. The CDR3 is 14 amino acids. CDR3 residues: CASSTAQSSYEQYF. The CDR3 DNA reads TGCGCCAGCTCTACAGCTCAGTCCTCCTACGAGCAGTACTTC.

The chain couples TRBV9 to TRBJ2-7, with D tentatively TRBD1 (5 bases). Germline CDR1 and CDR2: SGDLS and YYNGEE. V dropped 2 bases and J dropped 1 base, with 10 bases sitting between them. The CDR3 runs to 14 residues. Here the CDR3 reads CASSVMTESYEQYF. The CDR3 DNA follows: TGTGCCAGCAGCGTCATGACAGAGTCCTACGAGCAGTACTTC. The whole variable domain, remainder taken from reference TRBV9 and TRBJ2-7, is DSGVTQTPKHLITATGQRVTLRCSPRSGDLSVYWYQQSLDQGLQFLIQYYNGEERAKGNILERFSAQQFPDLHSELNLSSLELGDSALYFCASSVMTESYEQYFGPGTRLTVT.

The genes are TRBV24-1 and TRBJ2-1; the match to TRBD1 covers 8 bases. This CDR3 is built from 15 residues. V lost 4 bases, J lost 7 bases, and 8 bases stayed unmatched. The germline CDR1 and CDR2 sequences are KGHDR and SFDVKD. The CDR3 nucleotides read TGTGCCACCAGTGACCCCGGGACAGGCGATAATGAGCAGTTCTTC. As protein: CATSDPGTGDNEQFF.

The gene calls are TRBV6-2 or TRBV6-3 and TRBJ1-1; perhaps TRBD1 as D (6 bases). This CDR3 is built from 13 residues. In germline, CDR1 is MNHEY, CDR2 SVGEGT. V lost 8 bases and J 9 bases, leaving 19 bases between the germline ends. The CDR3 spells CASLGQTFIKAFF. The CDR3 nucleotides are TGTGCCAGCCTAGGACAGACGTTTATCAAAGCTTTCTTT.